This is a list of T cell receptor beta chains from one sample in a study of blood T cell repertoires in COVID-19. Method: immunoSEQ multiplex PCR; TCRdb's copy keeps in-frame clones and lacks some. The sample carries fewer than 250,000 clones, 92% recorded once. Sequences were obtained from peripheral blood. Receptors originate from a man under 40 with acute or convalescent COVID-19. Each CDR3 is given with its conserved first and last residue. The D gene is left open where the match is weak. The size field is filled for only some rows; it gives once, few, many or a size class.

V,D,J,size,CDR3,DNA
TRBV6-4,TRBD2,TRBJ2-5,.,CASSWRGLAGSQYF,TGTGCCAGCAGTTGGAGAGGACTAGCGGGGTCCCAGTACTTC
TRBV3-1/TRBV3-2,.,TRBJ1-3,once,CASSQGRGPGNTIYF,TGTGCCAGCAGCCAAGGCAGGGGTCCCGGAAACACCATATATTTT
TRBV6-5,.,TRBJ2-1,few,CASSYSDRYNEQFF,TGTGCCAGCAGTTACTCGGACAGATACAATGAGCAGTTCTTC
TRBV14,.,TRBJ1-1,.,CASSLSGVGLWGTEAFF,TGTGCCAGCAGCCTATCAGGGGTTGGACTCTGGGGCACTGAAGCTTTCTTT
TRBV18,.,TRBJ1-5,.,CASSSFGTLGQHF,TGTGCCAGCTCCTCCTTTGGTACTCTAGGCCAGCATTTT
TRBV24-1,TRBD1,TRBJ1-1,once,CATSDATGGASEAFF,TGTGCCACCAGTGATGCGACAGGGGGCGCGTCTGAAGCTTTCTTT
TRBV30,.,TRBJ2-1,.,CAWSVTFNEQFF,TGTGCCTGGAGTGTGACTTTTAATGAGCAGTTCTTC
TRBV10-1,.,TRBJ1-1,.,CASSESGPLQEAFF,TGCGCCAGCAGTGAGTCGGGCCCCTTACAGGAAGCTTTCTTT
TRBV7-3,TRBD2,TRBJ2-1,.,CASSSTSGPNTYNEQFF,TGTGCCAGCAGCTCGACTAGCGGCCCTAACACTTACAATGAGCAGTTCTTC
TRBV2,.,TRBJ1-4,.,CASSEAPATNEKLFF,TGTGCCAGCAGTGAAGCTCCTGCAACTAATGAAAAACTGTTTTTT
TRBV24-1,TRBD2,TRBJ2-7,.,CATKGTSGGVYEQYF,TGTGCCACTAAGGGGACTAGCGGGGGGGTATACGAGCAGTACTTC
TRBV3-1/TRBV3-2,TRBD2,TRBJ2-4,.,CASSLFAGGPSDF,TGTGCCAGCAGTCTTTTCGCGGGGGGCCCCTCCGACTTC
TRBV2,.,TRBJ1-4,.,CASTYRVGGEKLFF,TGTGCCAGCACCTACAGGGTTGGTGGGGAAAAACTGTTTTTT
TRBV15,TRBD1,TRBJ2-1,.,CATSSLTGGYNEQFF,TGTGCCACCAGCAGTTTAACAGGGGGCTACAATGAGCAGTTCTTC
TRBV5-4,TRBD2,TRBJ2-1,.,CASSLFTSGSTFF,TGTGCCAGCAGCTTGTTTACTAGCGGGAGCACGTTCTTC
TRBV5-1,.,TRBJ1-4,.,CASSLFGNEEKLFF,TGCGCCAGCAGCTTATTCGGGAACGAAGAAAAACTGTTTTTT
TRBV6-1,.,TRBJ1-3,.,CASSEIAGNTIYF,TGTGCCAGCAGTGAAATAGCTGGAAACACCATATATTTT
TRBV19,.,TRBJ2-1,.,CASSIDPVGAGEQFF,TGTGCCAGTAGTATAGATCCGGTTGGGGCTGGTGAGCAGTTCTTC
TRBV5-1,TRBD2,TRBJ2-1,.,CASSETSGGASYNEQFF,TGCGCCAGCAGCGAAACTAGCGGGGGGGCATCCTACAATGAGCAGTTCTTC
TRBV27,TRBD2,TRBJ2-1,.,CASSIAGVGYNEQFF,TGTGCCAGCTCCATAGCGGGAGTGGGCTACAATGAGCAGTTCTTC
TRBV29-1,.,TRBJ1-2,.,CSANGQGYGYTF,TGCAGCGCCAATGGGCAGGGGTATGGCTACACCTTC
TRBV28,TRBD1,TRBJ2-1,.,CASSLKYRTGEGIF,TGTGCCAGCAGTTTAAAGTACCGGACAGGGGAAGGTATCTTC
TRBV3-1/TRBV3-2,.,TRBJ1-1,.,CASSRSQGNTEAFF,TGTGCCAGCAGCCGCTCACAGGGGAACACTGAAGCTTTCTTT
TRBV5-1,TRBD1,TRBJ1-1,.,CASSSGTVLTNTEAFF,TGCGCCAGCAGCTCAGGGACAGTCCTTACGAACACTGAAGCTTTCTTT
TRBV28,.,TRBJ1-2,.,CASRPQGVPLGYTF,TGTGCCAGCAGACCTCAGGGTGTTCCCCTTGGCTACACCTTC
TRBV19,.,TRBJ2-7,.,CASSARTSYEQYF,TGTGCCAGTAGTGCCCGGACTTCCTACGAGCAGTACTTC
TRBV5-1,.,TRBJ1-2,.,CASSLGATANYGYTF,TGCGCCAGCAGCTTGGGGGCAACGGCTAACTATGGCTACACCTTC
TRBV18,TRBD1,TRBJ1-2,.,CASSPFKGQGANGYTF,TGTGCCAGCTCACCTTTCAAAGGACAGGGGGCGAATGGCTACACCTTC
TRBV19,TRBD1,TRBJ2-7,.,CASRQGMGEQYF,TGTGCCAGTCGACAGGGAATGGGCGAGCAGTACTTC
TRBV28,TRBD1,TRBJ2-3,once,CASSTGTGGRDTQYF,TGTGCCAGCAGTACCGGGACAGGGGGCCGAGATACGCAGTATTTT
TRBV6-5,TRBD1,TRBJ1-4,.,CASRLTGASNEKLFF,TGTGCCAGCAGATTAACAGGGGCCTCTAATGAAAAACTGTTTTTT
TRBV3-1/TRBV3-2,.,TRBJ2-7,.,CASSQVAGREQYF,TGTGCCAGCAGCCAAGTTGCAGGGCGCGAGCAGTACTTC
TRBV18,TRBD1,TRBJ2-5,once,CASSPQGQGAGETQYF,TGTGCCAGCTCACCACAAGGACAGGGGGCCGGAGAGACCCAGTACTTC
TRBV28,TRBD1,TRBJ1-2,.,CASSLDRGGYTF,TGTGCCAGCAGTTTGGACAGGGGTGGCTACACCTTC
TRBV2,.,TRBJ1-2,once,CASESTAYGYTF,TGTGCCAGCGAATCGACAGCCTATGGCTACACCTTC
TRBV7-4,.,TRBJ1-2,.,CARTDKGEFYGYTF,TGTGCCAGAACAGACAAGGGAGAGTTTTATGGCTACACCTTC
TRBV6-5,.,TRBJ1-5,once,CASKGGGSGQPQHF,TGTGCCAGCAAAGGTGGGGGGAGTGGTCAGCCCCAGCATTTT
TRBV27,TRBD2,TRBJ2-3,once,CASRRLAGGITDTQYF,TGTGCCAGCAGGAGACTAGCGGGGGGTATCACAGATACGCAGTATTTT
TRBV14,TRBD2,TRBJ2-5,.,CASSQEVDLAGGETQYF,TGTGCCAGCAGCCAAGAAGTCGACCTAGCGGGGGGAGAGACCCAGTACTTC
TRBV11-1,.,TRBJ2-7,.,CASSLVSQGQTYEQYF,TGTGCCAGCAGCTTAGTTTCCCAGGGGCAGACCTACGAGCAGTACTTC
TRBV15,TRBD2,TRBJ2-1,.,CATSRVGELADGEQFF,TGTGCCACCAGCAGAGTGGGGGAACTAGCGGACGGTGAGCAGTTCTTC
TRBV10-1,.,TRBJ1-2,.,CASSEYRDYGYTF,TGCGCCAGCAGTGAGTACAGAGATTATGGCTACACCTTC
TRBV19,TRBD1,TRBJ2-7,.,CASKAGTGIHEQYF,TGTGCCAGTAAGGCAGGGACAGGGATCCACGAGCAGTACTTC
TRBV9,.,TRBJ2-7,.,CASSVSPDPYEQYF,TGTGCCAGCAGCGTATCTCCAGATCCCTACGAGCAGTACTTC
TRBV5-1,TRBD1,TRBJ2-2,once,CASSDGDRGLGELFF,TGCGCCAGCAGCGATGGGGACAGGGGGCTTGGGGAGCTGTTTTTT
TRBV7-9,.,TRBJ1-2,.,CASSSDTGFNYGYTF,TGTGCCAGCAGCTCTGATACAGGGTTCAACTATGGCTACACCTTC
TRBV5-1,.,TRBJ2-6,.,CASSSGGANVLTF,TGCGCCAGCAGCTCGGGAGGGGCCAACGTCCTGACTTTC
TRBV14,TRBD2,TRBJ2-1,.,CASYSGTSSVGEQFF,TGTGCCAGCTACTCCGGGACTAGCTCGGTTGGTGAGCAGTTCTTC
TRBV24-1,.,TRBJ2-1,.,CATSDFLSGNEQFF,TGTGCCACCAGTGATTTTCTAAGCGGCAATGAGCAGTTCTTC
TRBV7-9,.,TRBJ2-2,.,CASSLNLATGELFF,TGTGCCAGCAGCTTAAACTTAGCGACCGGGGAGCTGTTTTTT
TRBV2,.,TRBJ2-5,.,CASSGGAWETQYF,TGTGCCAGCAGTGGGGGAGCATGGGAGACCCAGTACTTC
TRBV6-5,.,TRBJ2-7,once,CASRNYPYEQYF,TGTGCCAGCAGGAACTACCCCTACGAGCAGTACTTC